This record looks at one T cell receptor beta chain sequence and its context. Time point in this sample: pre-sensitization, week 0. Treatment indicated: therapeutic diphenylcyclopropenone sensitization with weekly scalp DPC. From germline, CDR1 is MDHEN and CDR2 SYDVKM. Deletions cut 3 bases from V and 1 base from J, with 9 bases between. The CDR3 has 15 amino acids. This sample is drawn from a study of human T cells and chemical hapten exposure. Study at large: Sensitizing treatment utilized 2% DPC over an approximately 2 cm by approximately 2 cm portion of upper inner arm skin.

MiXCR was run by TCRdb on the RACE reads, yielding one entry per CDR3 protein. Of under 300,000 distinct CDR3 sequences listed, approximately 7.5% are singletons. The sequence was collected from a young man with alopecia areata. Some clones in this sample may be carry-over from other donors' samples. The sample consisted of whole blood, taken in connection with sensitization to the hapten diphenylcyclopropenone (DPC). The genes are TRBV28 and TRBJ2-2; no definite D call. The CDR3 DNA reads TGTGCCAGCAGTTTCTTAGGTGTGAACACCGGGGAGCTGTTTTTT. This codes for CASSFLGVNTGELFF.